These T cell receptor beta chains were read from a single sample in a study of T cell responses to AZD1222 COVID-19 vaccine. Measured with immunoSEQ multiplex PCR; TCRdb has only the in-frame clones, and not every one. Among about 270,000 clones listed, approximately 94% were seen once. Specimen: peripheral blood, collected 28 days after the second AZD1222 dose. These receptors all stem from an adult who received the AZD1222 COVID-19 vaccine. Both conserved end residues are part of each CDR3. Each record gives: clone size, D gene, J gene, CDR3 length, V gene, CDR3 protein, CDR3 DNA. A D gene is named only where the DNA matches it firmly. Where a row states a size, it is once, few, many or the class of an expanded clone; other rows omit it.

>once|TRBD1|TRBJ2-7|13|TRBV25-1
CASSRGTASEQYF
TGTGCCAGCAGTCGAGGGACAGCAAGCGAGCAGTACTTC
>-|-|TRBJ1-2|12|TRBV5-6
CASSLDRYGYTF
TGTGCCAGCAGCTTGGATCGCTATGGCTACACCTTC
>-|-|TRBJ1-3|15|TRBV5-1
CASSPGRTSGNTIYF
TGCGCCAGCAGCCCGGGACGGACCTCTGGAAACACCATATATTTT
>-|TRBD1|TRBJ1-1|13|TRBV6-5
CASSSQGEREAFF
TGTGCCAGCAGTTCACAGGGGGAGAGAGAAGCTTTCTTT
>-|-|TRBJ2-2|14|TRBV6-5
CASLGRANTGELFF
TGTGCCAGCCTTGGACGGGCGAACACCGGGGAGCTGTTTTTT
>-|TRBD1|TRBJ1-6|14|TRBV19
CASGPTGNDSPLHF
TGTGCCAGTGGACCGACAGGGAATGATTCACCCCTCCACTTT
>-|TRBD1|TRBJ2-7|15|TRBV4-1
CASSQDQGARYEQYF
TGCGCCAGCAGCCAAGATCAGGGGGCTCGATACGAGCAGTACTTC
>-|TRBD1|TRBJ2-7|15|TRBV6-5
CASSPGQGGIYEQYF
TGTGCCAGCAGTCCCGGACAGGGGGGGATCTACGAGCAGTACTTC
>-|TRBD1|TRBJ1-6|15|TRBV7-9
CASSPPQGAGSPLHF
TGTGCCAGCAGCCCACCGCAGGGGGCAGGTTCACCCCTCCACTTT
>once|-|TRBJ1-1|13|TRBV2
CASNVQSMGEAFF
TGTGCCAGCAACGTGCAGAGCATGGGGGAAGCTTTCTTT
>-|TRBD2|TRBJ2-5|16|TRBV18
CASSPRVPSGSETQYF
TGTGCCAGCTCACCAAGGGTTCCTAGCGGGAGCGAGACCCAGTACTTC
>-|TRBD1|TRBJ2-5|12|TRBV2
CASRRQGVTQYF
TGTGCCAGCAGACGACAGGGGGTGACCCAGTACTTC
>-|-|TRBJ1-2|13|TRBV12-3/TRBV12-4
CASSRDGNYGYTF
TGTGCCAGCAGTCGGGACGGTAACTATGGCTACACCTTC
>-|TRBD1|TRBJ1-1|17|TRBV7-6
CASSSLRHRGKNTEAFF
TGTGCCAGCAGCTCGCTACGTCACAGGGGGAAAAACACTGAAGCTTTCTTT
>-|-|TRBJ1-1|13|TRBV15
CATSSRKYTEAFF
TGTGCCACCAGCAGTAGGAAGTACACTGAAGCTTTCTTT
>-|-|TRBJ1-5|13|TRBV6-5
CASRGGVNQPQHF
TGTGCCAGCAGGGGGGGGGTGAATCAGCCCCAGCATTTT
>-|TRBD1|TRBJ1-2|15|TRBV6-2/TRBV6-3
CASSYPDRGVYGYTF
TGTGCCAGCAGTTACCCGGACAGGGGAGTCTATGGCTACACCTTC
>-|-|TRBJ2-3|14|TRBV5-6
CASSPTGDTDTQYF
TGTGCCAGCAGCCCCACCGGTGACACAGATACGCAGTATTTT
>-|-|TRBJ1-1|14|TRBV4-3
CASSQDTLTEEAFF
TGCGCCAGCAGCCAAGACACCCTGACAGAGGAAGCTTTCTTT
>-|-|TRBJ1-6|13|TRBV12-3/TRBV12-4
CASSLSQNSPLHF
TGTGCCAGCAGTTTAAGTCAGAATTCACCCCTCCACTTT
>-|TRBD2|TRBJ2-5|20|TRBV28
CASSAMILGLAGAYQETQYF
TGTGCCAGCAGTGCAATGATTTTAGGACTAGCGGGCGCCTACCAAGAGACCCAGTACTTC
>-|-|TRBJ1-2|16|TRBV21-1
CASSKAKEGCNYGYTF
TGTGCCAGCAGCAAAGCGAAGGAAGGGTGTAACTATGGCTACACCTTC
>-|-|TRBJ1-3|16|TRBV7-9
CASSLARAGLGNTIYF
TGTGCCAGCAGCTTAGCGCGGGCAGGGCTGGGAAACACCATATATTTT
>-|TRBD2|TRBJ2-7|14|TRBV2
CASSPLAGRGEQYF
TGTGCCAGCAGCCCGCTAGCGGGGAGAGGCGAGCAGTACTTC
>-|TRBD1|TRBJ2-1|14|TRBV5-1
CASSLVLGQNEQFF
TGCGCCAGCAGCTTGGTTCTGGGACAGAATGAGCAGTTCTTC
>-|-|TRBJ2-5|16|TRBV7-2
CASSFNPLTVGETQYF
TGTGCCAGCAGCTTTAACCCCCTCACCGTCGGAGAGACCCAGTACTTC
>-|TRBD2|TRBJ2-2|16|TRBV7-9
CASSLIAGGPPGELFF
TGTGCCAGCAGCTTAATCGCGGGAGGGCCACCCGGGGAGCTGTTTTTT
>-|TRBD1|TRBJ1-6|15|TRBV19
CASSGRTGRNSPLHF
TGTGCCAGTAGTGGAAGGACAGGGAGGAATTCACCCCTCCACTTT
>-|-|TRBJ1-2|17|TRBV5-6
CASTRGGSPLVNYGYTF
TGTGCCAGCACCAGGGGTGGTAGCCCCTTAGTTAACTATGGCTACACCTTC